The 9 T cell receptor beta chains listed next were all sequenced from one sample in a study of T cell responses to AZD1222 COVID-19 vaccine. Assay used: immunoSEQ multiplex PCR; TCRdb lists only in-frame clones, some missing. The data show roughly 98,000 clones, roughly 86% seen once. The sample here was peripheral blood, taken 28 days after the second AZD1222 dose. The receptors shown here come from an adult who received the AZD1222 COVID-19 vaccine.

The chain carries TRBV19 and TRBJ1-6; 9 bases align to TRBD1. The ends lost 6 bases at V and 14 bases at J; junction bases unmatched: 8. The germline V gene has CDR1 LNHDA and CDR2 SQIVND (reference sequence). The CDR3 is made up of 13 amino acids. CDR3 sequence reads: CASSRDREGALHF. The CDR3 coding sequence is TGTGCCAGTAGCCGGGACAGGGAGGGGGCCCTCCACTTT.

CDR3 nucleotide sequence: TGTGCCAGTGCCCGGGGGGCGAACACCGGGGAGCTGTTTTTT. Protein product: CASARGANTGELFF. V gene TRBV19 combines with J gene TRBJ2-2; 7 bases agree with TRBD2. V lost 8 bases to trimming and J lost 0 bases; unmatched junction nucleotides: 3. Looked up from germline, CDR1 is LNHDA and CDR2 is SQIVND (reference sequence). This CDR3 comprises 14 residues. Full variable domain (missing parts from reference TRBV19 and TRBJ2-2): DGGITQSPKYLFRKEGQNVTLSCEQNLNHDAMYWYRQDPGQGLRLIYYSQIVNDFQKGDIAEGYSVSREKKESFPLTVTSAQKNPTAFYLCASARGANTGELFFGEGSRLTVL.

This clone was observed a single time. This rearrangement joins TRBV7-2 to TRBJ1-2, with no clear D. This CDR3 region has 14 residues. Germline assignment: CDR1 SGHTA and CDR2 FQGNSA. Trimming cost V 1 base and J 5 bases, with 11 bases left between them. CDR3 residues: CASSLDSSAYGYTF. The CDR3 DNA is TGTGCCAGCAGCTTAGACAGCTCGGCTTATGGCTACACCTTC. The complete variable domain, with remaining parts taken from reference TRBV7-2 and TRBJ1-2, reads GAGVSQSPSNKVTEKGKDVELRCDPISGHTALYWYRQSLGQGLEFLIYFQGNSAPDKSGLPSDRFSAERTGGSVSTLTIQRTQQEDSAVYLCASSLDSSAYGYTFGSGTRLTVV.

This chain joins TRBV30 and TRBJ1-2; possibly TRBD1 for D (5 bases). Trimming took 4 bases from V and 6 from J, leaving 30 bases between them. CDR1 is GTSNPN, CDR2 SVGIG, per germline (reference sequence). The CDR3 runs 18 residues. In DNA, the CDR3 is TGTGCCTGGAACCCGATAAGTGGATGGGGCAGGGCGAACGATGGCTACACCTTC. The encoded protein is CAWNPISGWGRANDGYTF.

The rearrangement links TRBV9 to TRBJ2-1; TRBD2 matches at 10 bases. CDR3 length: 15 residues. Looked up from germline, CDR1 is SGDLS and CDR2 is YYNGEE. Trimming at V came to 2 bases and at J to 3 bases, leaving 2 bases not matched to a gene. The CDR3 DNA is TGTGCCAGCAGCGTTAGCGGGAGGATCTACAATGAGCAGTTCTTC. Translated: CASSVSGRIYNEQFF.

The rearrangement links TRBV28 to TRBJ1-3; D is uncertain. Germline loops: CDR1 MDHEN, CDR2 SYDVKM. The CDR3 is 12 residues long. V lost 7 bases and J lost 4, with 8 bases in between. The CDR3 DNA reads TGTGCCAGCATCGGGATGGGAAACACCATATATTTT. This encodes CASIGMGNTIYF.

This clone has a handful of counts. Within the sample, other DNA sequences also encode this same CDR3. The V and J genes are TRBV29-1 and TRBJ2-2, with TRBD2 as a possible D gene (7 bases). V was pared by 5 bases and J by 4 bases, with 14 bases between. Germline V gene sequence: CDR1 SQVTM, CDR2 ANQGSEA. The CDR3 has 14 amino acids. The CDR3 nucleotides read TGCAGCGTTAAGGGGGGGCGTTCCACCGGGGAGCTGTTTTTT. This encodes CSVKGGRSTGELFF.

The V call is TRBV11-3, the J call TRBJ2-7; 7 nucleotides line up with TRBD2. This CDR3 region has 17 residues. The V segment lost 1 base and the J segment 2 bases; nucleotides outside the gene matches: 11. Germline loops: CDR1 SGHNT, CDR2 YENEEA. CDR3 region: CASSLVRLAVCTYEQYF. The CDR3 DNA reads TGTGCCAGCAGCTTAGTGCGCCTAGCGGTTTGCACCTACGAGCAGTACTTC.

In its sample, this clone was seen a few times. The gene calls are TRBV5-1 and TRBJ2-1; 7 bases are a match to TRBD1. After removal of 4 bases from V and 4 bases from J, the junction contained 5 bases not matched to a gene. CDR1 and CDR2 from the germline V gene are SGHRS and YFSETQ. The CDR3 is 14 amino acids. The CDR3 nucleotides read TGCGCCAGCAGCCCGGGACAGAGTTACAATGAGCAGTTCTTC. Its translation is CASSPGQSYNEQFF.